Listed below are T cell receptor beta chains from one sample, sequenced in a study of OX40 agonist ivuxolimab in advanced cancers. Sequencing was performed with immunoSEQ multiplex PCR; in TCRdb, only in-frame clones are kept and a portion is missing. The table shows tens of thousands of clones, with roughly 87% occurring only once. Sample: CD4+ or CD8+ T cells sorted from blood, taken in a trial of the OX40 agonist ivuxolimab. These receptors all stem from an adult with an advanced solid tumor such as melanoma, head and neck, liver or kidney cancer. Both conserved end residues are part of each CDR3. D genes are given only for firm matches. Not every row has a clone size; where given, it reads once, few, many or a size class.

abundance	v_gene	j_gene	d_gene	CDR3nt	CDR3aa
NA	TRBV4-2	TRBJ1-1	TRBD1	TGTGCCAGCAGCCAGAACAGGGGGACCATGAACACTGAAGCTTTCTTT	CASSQNRGTMNTEAFF
once	TRBV5-4	TRBJ1-3	NA	TGTGCCAGCACCACGGGTGGGGCTGGAAACACCATATATTTT	CASTTGGAGNTIYF
NA	TRBV11-2	TRBJ2-7	NA	TGTGCCAGCAGCTCGGACAGTCAAACGTACTTC	CASSSDSQTYF
NA	TRBV7-3	TRBJ2-2	NA	TGTGCCAGCGGGCCGGGGCATAACACCGGGGAGCTGTTTTTT	CASGPGHNTGELFF
NA	TRBV5-4	TRBJ2-1	TRBD2	TGTGCCAGCAGCTTAGGCGGGAGCTCCTACAATGAGCAGTTCTTC	CASSLGGSSYNEQFF
once	TRBV2	TRBJ1-1	NA	TGTGCCAGCACAGAAGGGTGGGGGAACACTGAAGCTTTCTTT	CASTEGWGNTEAFF
NA	TRBV5-1	TRBJ1-1	NA	TGCGCCAGCAATCTGGGCGGGGGCACTGAAGCTTTCTTT	CASNLGGGTEAFF
few	TRBV7-8	TRBJ2-5	TRBD2	TGTGCCAGCAGAAAGCGGGAGGGCACGGAGACCCAGTACTTC	CASRKREGTETQYF
once	TRBV4-2	TRBJ2-3	TRBD2	TGTGCCAGCAGCCAAGAGCTAGCGGGGGGGCCTTCAGATACGCAGTATTTT	CASSQELAGGPSDTQYF
NA	TRBV27	TRBJ2-7	NA	TGTGCCAGCAGTGAAGGGGGCGGGAGTTACGAGCAGTACTTC	CASSEGGGSYEQYF
NA	TRBV30	TRBJ2-3	NA	TGTGCCTGGAGCCCACCCCCGGCTGGCGTGCAGTATTTT	CAWSPPPAGVQYF
NA	TRBV19	TRBJ1-2	NA	TGTGCCAGTAGACCGGGGTACAGGGCCAAATATGGCTACACCTTC	CASRPGYRAKYGYTF
few	TRBV11-2	TRBJ1-5	TRBD1	TGTGCCAGCAGCTTAGATCAGGGGGGCCAGCCCCAGCATTTT	CASSLDQGGQPQHF